This T cell receptor (beta chain) was captured in a study of T-cell reconstitution after alpha-beta-depleted transplantation in children. This clonotype was counted only a few times. The TCRbeta library was prepared with unique molecular identifiers. TCRdb processed the PCR reads anew with MiXCR; each CDR3 protein has one entry. The sample lists under 350,000 distinct CDR3 sequences; approximately 9.8% were seen once. Germline CDR1 MNHEY, CDR2 SMNVEV (reference sequence). With V trimmed by 10 bases and J by 2 bases, 9 bases remained unmatched. The length of the CDR3 is 14 residues. This chain uses TRBV27 with TRBJ2-7; the match to TRBD2 covers 9 bases. The specimen comprised PBMCs from the stem cell graft donor, sampled from the stem cell graft. The receptor was derived from a human donor who donated a stem cell graft to a child with SCID. CDR3 amino acids: CATGLAGLPYEQYF. CDR3 sequence (DNA): TGTGCCACCGGGCTAGCGGGGCTCCCCTACGAGCAGTACTTC.